The following is a T cell receptor beta chain sequence with its context. The germline gives CDR1 SQVTM, CDR2 ANQGSEA. The CDR3 totals 12 residues. V trimming: 4 bases; J trimming: 7 bases; junction bases outside the gene matches: 6. The data originate from a study of blood T cell repertoires in COVID-19. Study-level background: Specimens from acute and convalescent COVID-19 originated in the United States, Italy and Spain. Sample material is recorded as cDNA or gDNA derived from T cells, B-cell-depleted T cells, or PBMCs.

Profiling relied on immunoSEQ multiplex PCR, and the TCRdb table lists in-frame clones only, not all of them. Of roughly 81,000 clones in the sample, 83% were seen once. The source is a man at least 80 years old with active or convalescent COVID-19. This chain uses TRBV29-1 with TRBJ1-1; 7 bases fit TRBD1. The sample taken for sequencing was peripheral blood. CDR3 sequence: CSVGRGWSEAFF. Written as DNA, the CDR3 is TGCAGCGTTGGCAGGGGGTGGAGTGAAGCTTTCTTT.